The source of this TCR beta chain is a study of T cells in Graves' hyperthyroidism and ophthalmopathy. Trimming took 5 bases from V and 6 from J, leaving 8 bases between them. The V gene's germline CDR1 is KGHDR and CDR2 SFDVKD. The CDR3 totals 12 residues. What was amplified from RNA transcripts were TCR beta CDR3 regions. RT-PCR in the first round (using the HTBI primer set) targeted the TCR CDR3. TCRdb independently ran MiXCR on the multiplex PCR reads; one entry per CDR3 protein. The table has approximately 400,000 distinct CDR3 sequences, approximately 15% seen once. This clonotype has only a few counts.

The gene calls are TRBV24-1 and TRBJ2-3; D is unclear. The source of this sequence is a woman aged 18-29 years with Graves' hyperthyroidism. The material sequenced was blood. The CDR3 reads CATSGTRDTQYF. DNA for the CDR3: TGTGCCACCAGTGGGACGCGTGATACGCAGTATTTT.